Sequencing of this T cell receptor (beta chain) was carried out in a study of cytomegalovirus exposure and HLA in healthy donors. The PCR contained 60 Vbeta and 13 Jbeta primers. Data came from immunoSEQ multiplex PCR; TCRdb stores just in-frame clones and leaves some out. The data hold 200,000 to 250,000 clones, with about 80% observed a single time. The receptor was derived from a girl between 10 and 17 years old in good health and CMV-seronegative. The material sequenced was PBMCs.

The CDR3 region is CASSVDAGTGISPLHF. CDR3 in DNA: TGTGCCAGCAGCGTAGACGCCGGGACAGGAATTTCACCCCTCCACTTT. V gene TRBV9 combines with J gene TRBJ1-6; 8 positions match TRBD1. V gave up 0 bases and J gave up 9 bases; unmatched junction bases: 8. Germline loops: CDR1 SGDLS, CDR2 YYNGEE. The CDR3 is made up of 16 amino acids.